The 19 T cell receptor beta chains listed next were all sequenced from one sample in a study of CD8+ T cells in alopecia areata. This sample's treatment: oral pan-JAK inhibitor, 5-10 mg twice daily. cDNA prepared by RNA extraction and subsequent reverse transcription served as the template for sequencing. Data came from immunoSEQ multiplex PCR; TCRdb stores just in-frame clones and leaves some out. The data show around 170,000 clones, about 47% seen once. Sequencing used CD8+ T cells sorted from blood, obtained at roughly week 53, from a patient treated with tofacitinib. The receptor source for this set is a human donor with alopecia areata.

To note about this clone: Other DNA sequences in this sample translate to the same CDR3. The chain is built from TRBV27 and TRBJ1-5; D possibly corresponds to TRBD1 (6 bases). Germline assignment: CDR1 MNHEY and CDR2 SMNVEV (reference sequence). The V end was cut by 3 bases, the J end by 4 bases, with 10 bases between. This CDR3 is built from 14 residues. The CDR3 sequence: CASSLRQGNQPQHF. In nucleotides, the CDR3 is TGTGCCAGCAGTTTGCGGCAGGGGAATCAGCCCCAGCATTTT.

V and J are TRBV25-1 and TRBJ2-2; 7 bases line up with TRBD1. Germline loops: CDR1 MGHDK, CDR2 SYGVNS. CDR3 size: 13 residues. Losses at the gene ends were 7 bases for V and 4 bases for J; bases not matched to a gene: 3. In DNA, the CDR3 is TGTGCCAGCATACAGGGGAGCACCGGGGAGCTGTTTTTT. This codes for CASIQGSTGELFF.

J is TRBJ2-5 and V is TRBV18, with a possible D match to TRBD2 (6 bases). Between the trimmed V and J ends, which lost 3 bases and 1 base, there was a span of 12 bases. The CDR3 has 15 amino acids. CDR1 is KGHSH, CDR2 LQKENI, per germline. This chain's CDR3 is CASSPSRGSQETQYF. For the CDR3, the DNA is TGTGCCAGCTCACCGAGCCGGGGGTCCCAAGAGACCCAGTACTTC.

The chain has TRBV6-5 and TRBJ2-4; perhaps TRBD2 as D (5 bases). Deletions cut 6 bases from V and 3 bases from J, with 12 bases between. The CDR3 is made up of 14 amino acids. CDR1 is MNHEY and CDR2 is SVGAGI in the germline V gene. The DNA for the CDR3 is TGTGCCAGCAGCCTAGCCTTGGGCAAAAACATTCAGTACTTC. It is translated as CASSLALGKNIQYF.

The table lists this clone with a count of one. V usage is TRBV7-9 and J usage is TRBJ2-1; 10 positions match TRBD2. V lost 5 bases to trimming and J lost 5 bases; unmatched junction nucleotides: 3. This CDR3 region has 14 residues. Germline CDR1 and CDR2: SEHNR and FQNEAQ (reference sequence). The CDR3 nucleotides are TGTGCCAGCAGCACTAGCGGGATCGACAATGAGCAGTTCTTC. Amino acids: CASSTSGIDNEQFF.

The chain combines TRBV5-1 with TRBJ2-2, with TRBD2 identical over 7 bases. This CDR3 comprises 18 residues. The V segment lost 0 bases and the J segment 0 bases; nucleotides outside the gene matches: 8. Germline V CDR1 and CDR2: SGHRS, YFSETQ. The CDR3 sequence is CASSLAPGGRPNTGELFF. The CDR3 nucleotides read TGCGCCAGCAGCTTGGCCCCGGGAGGACGCCCGAACACCGGGGAGCTGTTTTTT.

The V call is TRBV27, the J call TRBJ1-5, with a tentative D call TRBD1 (5 bases). The CDR3 is made up of 13 amino acids. Between the trimmed V and J ends, which lost 1 base and 7 bases, there was a span of 8 bases. Germline lookup yields CDR1 MNHEY and CDR2 SMNVEV (reference sequence). The CDR3 coding sequence is TGTGCCAGCAGTTTATGGCGGGACCAGCCCCAGCATTTT. It specifies CASSLWRDQPQHF.

V is TRBV27 and J is TRBJ2-7, with D maybe TRBD2 (6 bases). The ends were cut back, 8 bases at V and 0 bases at J, with 17 bases in the middle. The CDR3 contains 15 residues. Germline CDR1 and CDR2: MNHEY and SMNVEV (reference sequence). CDR3 bases: TGTGCCAGCGGATCTCGGGGGACCGACTCCTACGAGCAGTACTTC. It yields the protein CASGSRGTDSYEQYF.

The gene calls are TRBV18 and TRBJ2-7; D is unresolved. There are 13 residues in the CDR3. Germline assignment: CDR1 KGHSH and CDR2 LQKENI. V lost 0 bases and J lost 6, with 9 bases in between. This CDR3 reads CASSPPTFGEQYF. CDR3 nucleotides: TGTGCCAGCTCACCACCGACGTTTGGCGAGCAGTACTTC.

V is TRBV27 and J is TRBJ1-4, with 7 bases lining up with TRBD1. The CDR3 contains 15 residues. CDR1 and CDR2 from the germline V gene are MNHEY and SMNVEV (reference sequence). Trimming at V came to 5 bases and at J to 6 bases, leaving 9 bases not matched to a gene. The CDR3 sequence: CASSPISGTDEKLFF. In DNA form, the CDR3 reads TGTGCCAGCAGTCCGATAAGCGGGACAGATGAAAAACTGTTTTTT.

The chain recombines TRBV6-1 with TRBJ2-7; possible D gene TRBD1, 6 bases. V was shortened by 2 bases and J by 3 bases, with 17 bases between the two germline ends. This CDR3 region has 16 residues. Germline loops: CDR1 MNHNS, CDR2 SASEGT. The CDR3: CASSEPGHKDHYEQYF. The CDR3 nucleotides read TGTGCCAGCAGTGAACCGGGACACAAGGATCACTACGAGCAGTACTTC.

This clone was observed a handful of times. The chain employs TRBV4-1 and TRBJ2-1, with D possibly being TRBD1 (5 bases). The CDR3 totals 15 residues. Trimming took off 0 bases at V and 9 bases at J, with 15 bases between the two ends. From germline, CDR1 is MGHRA and CDR2 YSYEKL. CDR3 nucleotides: TGCGCCAGCAGCCAAGATGGGCAGGGCTGGGGTGAGCAGTTCTTC. It encodes CASSQDGQGWGEQFF.

V usage is TRBV4-1 and J usage is TRBJ1-1; D remains unclear. This CDR3 is built from 12 residues. From germline, CDR1 is MGHRA and CDR2 YSYEKL. V lost 1 base, J lost 2 bases, and 2 bases lay in between. The CDR3 nucleotides read TGCGCCAGCAGCCAAGCAAACACTGAAGCTTTCTTT. It yields the protein CASSQANTEAFF.

As regards this clone: In the same sample, other DNA sequences code for this CDR3. The J gene is TRBJ1-2, the V gene TRBV10-3, with TRBD1 as a possible D gene (6 bases). This CDR3 comprises 13 residues. From germline, CDR1 is ENHRY and CDR2 SYGVKD. Trimming removed 4 bases at V and 2 bases at J, with 8 bases between. The CDR3 DNA reads as TGTGCCATCAGTGGTGGACAGAACTATGGCTACACCTTC. It yields the protein CAISGGQNYGYTF.

This chain links TRBV4-2 with TRBJ2-2, with TRBD1 matching 7 bases. J gave up 6 bases and V 3 bases, and 7 bases lay outside the gene matches. Per germline, CDR1 LGHNA and CDR2 YNFKEQ. There are 15 residues in the CDR3. The CDR3 nucleotides are TGTGCCAGCAGCCATTCTGAGGGGGCCCCCGGGGAGCTGTTTTTT. This gives the protein CASSHSEGAPGELFF.

The chain employs TRBV13 and TRBJ2-7; 9 nucleotides match TRBD1. V dropped 5 bases and J dropped 5; count of bases not matched to a gene: 7. Germline CDR1 is PRHDT and CDR2 is FYEKMQ (reference sequence). The CDR3 contains 14 residues. DNA for the CDR3: TGTGCCAGCAGCCACACAGGGGGCGTGGACGAGCAGTACTTC. Translated, it gives CASSHTGGVDEQYF.

The chain couples TRBV30 to TRBJ2-3; 7 positions agree with TRBD1. CDR3 length: 14 residues. Per the germline V gene, CDR1 is GTSNPN and CDR2 is SVGIG (reference sequence). The J segment lost 6 bases and the V segment lost 5 bases, leaving 11 bases of the junction unmatched. CDR3 bases: TGTGCCTGGGAGGGGACAGTCCTTGATGATACGCAGTATTTT. The encoded protein is CAWEGTVLDDTQYF.

The chain has TRBV15 and TRBJ2-7, with TRBD2 identical over 7 bases. Trimming removed 3 bases from V and 9 bases from J; junction bases left unmatched: 11. Germline V lookup: CDR1 LNHNV, CDR2 YYDKDF (reference sequence). This CDR3 region has 14 residues. DNA of the CDR3: TGTGCCACCAGCAGTACCTCCGGGGGGACCGGGCAGTACTTC. It is translated as CATSSTSGGTGQYF.

The V gene is TRBV13, the J gene TRBJ1-1; D possibly corresponds to TRBD1 (6 bases). Trimming left V 2 bases short and J 7 bases short, with 20 bases between. Germline CDR1 and CDR2: PRHDT and FYEKMQ (reference sequence). The CDR3 has 16 amino acids. This chain's CDR3 is CASSLLQNGGAGEAFF. The CDR3, as DNA: TGTGCCAGCAGCTTATTGCAAAATGGGGGCGCAGGTGAAGCTTTCTTT.